These T cell receptor beta chains were read from a single sample in a study of blood T cell repertoires in COVID-19. Only in-frame clones appear in the TCRdb table, and some are missing; sequencing was by immunoSEQ multiplex PCR. The sample shows some 150,000 clones, almost 90% of them seen only once. Sequencing used peripheral blood. Receptor source: a human donor in a cohort sampled during active COVID-19. CDR3s include the opening cysteine and the closing phenylalanine or tryptophan. A D gene is named only where the DNA matches it firmly. Expanded clones are given a class, and other clones once, few, many or no size at all.

j_call v_call clone_size d_call cdr3_nt cdr3_aa
TRBJ2-3 TRBV29-1 . . TGCAGCGTTGCTGGACAGCCCACAGATACGCAGTATTTT CSVAGQPTDTQYF
TRBJ2-7 TRBV5-4 . . TGTGCCAGCAGCCGTTTCTACGAGCAGTACTTC CASSRFYEQYF
TRBJ2-7 TRBV11-2 . TRBD1 TGTGCCAGCAGCTTAGCGGGACAGGGTCTCTACGAGCAGTACTTC CASSLAGQGLYEQYF
TRBJ1-2 TRBV28 . . TGTGCCAGCAGTACGGGATTTAACTATGGCTACACCTTC CASSTGFNYGYTF
TRBJ2-5 TRBV5-1 . TRBD1 TGCGCCAGCAGCCGACAGGGGGCTCAAGAGACCCAGTACTTC CASSRQGAQETQYF
TRBJ1-4 TRBV19 . . TGTGCCAGTAGTATACCCCGGAGGGGACGCTATTCGTTTGGGACTAATGAAAAACTGTTTTTT CASSIPRRGRYSFGTNEKLFF
TRBJ2-1 TRBV27 . . TGTGCCAGCAGTTCCCCTGAAGGGGCCTACAATGAGCAGTTCTTC CASSSPEGAYNEQFF
TRBJ1-1 TRBV6-5 . . TGTGCCAGCAGAACGACAGGCCGGGACACTGAAGCTTTCTTT CASRTTGRDTEAFF
TRBJ1-1 TRBV4-1 . . TGCGCCAGCAGCCAAGAGCAGGCACAGAACACTGAAGCTTTCTTT CASSQEQAQNTEAFF
TRBJ2-7 TRBV19 once TRBD1 TGTGCCAGTAGTACGCCTACAGGGGCCTACTACGAGCAGTACTTC CASSTPTGAYYEQYF
TRBJ1-4 TRBV5-1 . TRBD1 TGCGCCAGCAGCCTAGGACAGGCGAATGAAAAACTGTTTTTT CASSLGQANEKLFF
TRBJ1-1 TRBV19 . . TGTGCCAGTAGTATATTCCCAGCAGGGCCGAACACTGAAGCTTTCTTT CASSIFPAGPNTEAFF
TRBJ2-7 TRBV13 many TRBD2 TGTGCCAGCAGCTGGCGGGGGGCTTTATCCTACGAGCAGTACTTC CASSWRGALSYEQYF
TRBJ1-2 TRBV25-1 . . TGTGCCAGCACCCCTCGGGAGGGAACTAACTATGGCTACACCTTC CASTPREGTNYGYTF
TRBJ2-2 TRBV7-3 . TRBD2 TGTGCCAGCAGCTTAGGGGCACAACTAGCGGGTGCGAACACCGGGGAGCTGTTTTTT CASSLGAQLAGANTGELFF